This record covers a single T cell receptor beta chain. Germline V CDR1 and CDR2: SGHRS, YFSETQ. The length of the CDR3 is 13 residues. V lost 1 base, J lost 12 bases, and 11 bases lay in between. The source of the sample is a study of blood T cell repertoires in COVID-19. For the study at large: Samples taken during acute and convalescent COVID-19 were collected in the United States, Italy and Spain.

Adults between roughly 18 and 89 years of age took part from 20 to 25 US areas. Individuals in the exposed group had encountered a COVID-19 case within 2 weeks preceding study entry. Sequenced by immunoSEQ multiplex PCR; TCRdb stores in-frame clones only, minus some. The sample contains a few hundred thousand clones, nearly 90% of which appear only once. The source is a young man who had been exposed to COVID-19. Sequenced: PBMCs or T cells enriched from blood (not recorded which). J is TRBJ1-6 and V is TRBV5-1; no clear D gene. CDR3 DNA sequence: TGCGCCAGCAGCTTGTCGAGTTTCGAACCCCTCCACTTT. Residues: CASSLSSFEPLHF.